This record looks at one TCR beta chain sequence and its context. Its antigen is not identified. Pools of viral peptides were used by the ViraFEST assay to expand antigen-specific CD4+ T cells ahead of sequencing. Having been cultured for around ten days, the cells underwent CD4+ T cell isolation. Participants received two doses of either the BNT162b2 or mRNA-1273 vaccine. People in the vaccine group had not been infected with SARS-CoV-2 before, and their nucleocapsid antibodies were negative. Culturing of around 1.9 million PBMC per well took place with about 9 IU/ml IL-2 and 10 ug/ml peptides. The sample is drawn from a study of vaccination effects on CD4 cells after COVID-19. TCRdb's copy holds only in-frame clones and misses some; the assay was immunoSEQ multiplex PCR. This sample has approximately 65,000 clones, with just under 75% found just once. This specimen was CD4+ T cells from PBMCs cultured with HCoV-229E spike peptides, taken after COVID-19 vaccination. The receptor comes from a human donor who received a COVID-19 vaccine.

The chain's CDR3 is CASTRQGLNTEAFF. The CDR3 coding sequence is TGTGCCAGCACTAGACAGGGCTTGAACACTGAAGCTTTCTTT. This sequence joins TRBV6-5 and TRBJ1-1; 7 positions agree with TRBD1. The CDR3 consists of 14 residues. Germline V lookup: CDR1 MNHEY, CDR2 SVGAGI. The ends lost 7 bases at V and 0 bases at J; junction bases unmatched: 5.